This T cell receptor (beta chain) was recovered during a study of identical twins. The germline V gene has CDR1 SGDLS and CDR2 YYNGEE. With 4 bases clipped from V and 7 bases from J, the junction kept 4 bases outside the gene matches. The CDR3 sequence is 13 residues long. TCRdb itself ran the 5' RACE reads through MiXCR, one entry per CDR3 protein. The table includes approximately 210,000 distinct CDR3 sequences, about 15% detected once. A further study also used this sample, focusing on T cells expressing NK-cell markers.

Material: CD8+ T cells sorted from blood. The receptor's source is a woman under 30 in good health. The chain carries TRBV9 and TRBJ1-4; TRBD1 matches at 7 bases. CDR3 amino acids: CASSQRTGEKLFF. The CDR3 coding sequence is TGTGCCAGCAGCCAGCGGACAGGTGAAAAACTGTTTTTT.